The next 14 T cell receptor beta chains were all read from a single sample in a study of blood T cell repertoires in COVID-19. The protocol was immunoSEQ multiplex PCR, while the TCRdb copy is restricted to in-frame clones and leaves out a portion. Here the sample spans fewer than 350,000 clones, 90% being singletons. The material sequenced was PBMCs or T cells enriched from blood (not recorded which). These TCRs come from a woman aged 18-35 years with acute COVID-19.

The chain recombines TRBV7-9 with TRBJ2-1, with 10 bases identical to TRBD1. The CDR3 is 15 amino acids. V gave up 5 bases and J gave up 1 base; unmatched junction bases: 2. Germline-derived CDR1 and CDR2 are SEHNR and FQNEAQ (reference sequence). CDR3 protein: CASSGDRGSYNEQFF. CDR3 nucleotide sequence: TGTGCCAGCAGCGGGGACAGGGGTTCCTACAATGAGCAGTTCTTC.

The chain joins TRBV11-2 to TRBJ2-1; tentatively, D is TRBD2 (5 bases). V lost 0 bases and J lost 9, with 15 bases in between. Germline CDR1 reads SGHAT; CDR2 reads FQNNGV. The CDR3 consists of 15 residues. The CDR3 protein is CASSLDLASSLEQFF. The CDR3 coding sequence is TGTGCCAGCAGCTTAGATCTGGCTAGCAGCCTTGAGCAGTTCTTC. Supplemented by reference TRBV11-2 and TRBJ2-1, the full variable domain reads EAGVAQSPRYKIIEKRQSVAFWCNPISGHATLYWYQQILGQGPKLLIQFQNNGVVDDSQLPKDRFSAERLKGVDSTLKIQPAKLEDSAVYLCASSLDLASSLEQFFGPGTRLTVL.

The chain uses TRBV5-1 and TRBJ2-7; the match to TRBD1 covers 8 bases. CDR1 SGHRS and CDR2 YFSETQ come from the germline V gene. This CDR3 contains 15 residues. Trimming removed 1 base from V and 0 bases from J; junction bases left unmatched: 3. CDR3 sequence: CASSLWGQVSYEQYF. As DNA, the CDR3 is TGCGCCAGCAGCTTGTGGGGACAGGTCTCCTACGAGCAGTACTTC.

This chain uses TRBV2 with TRBJ1-2, with 9 bases that match TRBD1. The germline V gene has CDR1 SNHLY and CDR2 FYNNEI. The CDR3 is made up of 16 amino acids. With V trimmed by 7 bases and J by 4 bases, 13 bases remained unmatched. CDR3: CASTASGTGKLYGYTF. CDR3 nucleotides: TGTGCCAGCACGGCATCCGGGACAGGGAAACTCTATGGCTACACCTTC.

The chain recombines TRBV5-4 with TRBJ2-4; 9 bases are shared with TRBD2. The germline CDR1 and CDR2 sequences are SGHNT and YYREEE (reference sequence). The V and J ends lost 0 bases and 0 bases, in that order; junction bases with no gene match: 10. The CDR3 loop spans 19 amino acids. The CDR3 loop reads CASSLGGGRASRAKNIQYF. The CDR3 DNA is TGTGCCAGCAGCTTGGGGGGCGGGAGGGCCTCTCGAGCCAAAAACATTCAGTACTTC.

The chain has TRBV7-8 and TRBJ1-1, with 8 bases that match TRBD1. The CDR3 covers 14 residues. Trimming cost V 2 bases and J 3 bases; bases outside gene matches: 2. Germline V gene data show CDR1 as SGHVS and CDR2 as FQNEAQ. The CDR3 here is CASSLQGADTEAFF. The CDR3 coding sequence is TGTGCCAGCAGCTTACAGGGGGCGGACACTGAAGCTTTCTTT. The full variable domain, rest sourced from reference TRBV7-8 and TRBJ1-1, is GAGVSQSPRYKVAKRGQDVALRCDPISGHVSLFWYQQALGQGPEFLTYFQNEAQLDKSGLPSDRFFAERPEGSVSTLKIQRTQQEDSAVYLCASSLQGADTEAFFGQGTRLTVV.

The chain recombines TRBV28 with TRBJ1-5; 9 bases fit TRBD1. The CDR3 totals 16 residues. Per germline, CDR1 MDHEN and CDR2 SYDVKM. V lost 6 bases to trimming and J lost 1 base; unmatched junction nucleotides: 7. The CDR3 region is CASRIRGTGSNQPQHF. DNA for the CDR3: TGTGCCAGCAGGATAAGAGGGACAGGGAGCAATCAGCCCCAGCATTTT.

The genes are TRBV29-1 and TRBJ1-2; TRBD1 aligns across 7 bases. V lost 4 bases to trimming and J lost 4 bases; unmatched junction nucleotides: 18. Germline lookup yields CDR1 SQVTM and CDR2 ANQGSEA. The CDR3 is made up of 17 amino acids. DNA of the CDR3: TGCAGCGTTGTTGGGCGGACAGGTGGGGAACTCCGCTATGGCTACACCTTC. This sequence encodes CSVVGRTGGELRYGYTF.

The chain employs TRBV24-1 and TRBJ2-2; D is possibly TRBD1 (6 bases). Per germline, CDR1 KGHDR and CDR2 SFDVKD. The CDR3 is 13 residues long. V lost 7 bases, J lost 2 bases, and 7 bases lay in between. The chain's CDR3 is CATRQGNTGELFF. In nucleotides, the CDR3 is TGTGCCACCAGACAGGGTAACACCGGGGAGCTGTTTTTT.

This clone was counted once. The chain has TRBV19 and TRBJ2-1, with TRBD2 identical over 9 bases. The germline V gene encodes CDR1 LNHDA and CDR2 SQIVND (reference sequence). This CDR3 has 17 amino acids. Trimming at V came to 4 bases and at J to 4 bases, leaving 11 bases not matched to a gene. This CDR3 is CASSTQISGSLYNEQFF. DNA for the CDR3: TGTGCCAGTAGTACCCAGATTAGCGGGAGCCTTTACAATGAGCAGTTCTTC.

CDR3 residues: CASSILAGVNEQYF. CDR3 sequence (DNA): TGTGCCAGCAGCATCCTAGCGGGAGTAAACGAGCAGTACTTC. The chain recombines TRBV7-9 with TRBJ2-7; TRBD2 aligns across 10 bases. The junction had 6 bases not matched to a gene; V was cut back by 5 bases and J by 5 bases. Germline V gene sequence: CDR1 SEHNR, CDR2 FQNEAQ (reference sequence). The CDR3 is 14 amino acids.

This clone was recorded a few times. The chain carries TRBV11-2 and TRBJ1-3; maybe TRBD1 (5 bases). The germline V gene has CDR1 SGHAT and CDR2 FQNNGV. V lost 1 base to trimming and J lost 0 bases, with 10 bases between them. The CDR3 sequence is 16 residues long. The CDR3 here is CASSLGQGYSGNTIYF. The DNA of the CDR3 is TGTGCCAGCAGCTTAGGGCAGGGATACTCTGGAAACACCATATATTTT.

V gene TRBV6-2 or TRBV6-3 combines with J gene TRBJ1-2; D might be TRBD1 (6 bases). This CDR3 spans 15 amino acids. Trimming removed 2 bases from V and 0 bases from J, with 10 bases in between. CDR1 and CDR2 from the germline V gene are MNHEY and SVGEGT. CDR3 residues: CASSYRDTANYGYTF. The CDR3 region has the DNA TGTGCCAGCAGTTACCGGGACACTGCTAACTATGGCTACACCTTC.

CDR3: CASSPYQGLAGRETQYF. The CDR3 DNA reads TGTGCCAGCAGTCCCTATCAGGGACTAGCGGGAAGGGAGACCCAGTACTTC. The rearrangement uses TRBV28 and TRBJ2-5; TRBD2 matches 13 bases. This CDR3 is 17 amino acids long. V gave up 5 bases and J gave up 5 bases; unmatched junction bases: 11. The germline gives CDR1 MDHEN, CDR2 SYDVKM. Based on the CDR3 plus reference TRBV28 and TRBJ2-5, the full variable domain is DVKVTQSSRYLVKRTGEKVFLECVQDMDHENMFWYRQDPGLGLRLIYFSYDVKMKEKGDIPEGYSVSREKKERFSLILESASTNQTSMYLCASSPYQGLAGRETQYFGPGTRLLVL.